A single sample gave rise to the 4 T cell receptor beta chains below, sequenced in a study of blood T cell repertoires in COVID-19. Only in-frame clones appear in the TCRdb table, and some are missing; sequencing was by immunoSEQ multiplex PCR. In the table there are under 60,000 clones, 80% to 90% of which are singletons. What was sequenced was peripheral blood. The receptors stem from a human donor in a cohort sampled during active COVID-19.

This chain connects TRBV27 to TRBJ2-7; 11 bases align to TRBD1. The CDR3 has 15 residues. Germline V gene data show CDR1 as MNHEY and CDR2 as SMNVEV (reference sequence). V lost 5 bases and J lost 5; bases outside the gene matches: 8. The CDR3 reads CASSPRTGGLDEQYF. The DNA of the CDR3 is TGTGCCAGCAGTCCGAGGACAGGGGGCCTCGACGAGCAGTACTTC.

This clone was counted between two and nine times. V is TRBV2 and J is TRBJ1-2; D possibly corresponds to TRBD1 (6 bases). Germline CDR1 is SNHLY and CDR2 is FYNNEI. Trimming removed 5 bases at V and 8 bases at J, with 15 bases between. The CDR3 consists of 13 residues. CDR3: CASSLVKQGGYTF. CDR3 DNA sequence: TGTGCCAGCAGTTTGGTTAAACAGGGAGGCTACACCTTC.

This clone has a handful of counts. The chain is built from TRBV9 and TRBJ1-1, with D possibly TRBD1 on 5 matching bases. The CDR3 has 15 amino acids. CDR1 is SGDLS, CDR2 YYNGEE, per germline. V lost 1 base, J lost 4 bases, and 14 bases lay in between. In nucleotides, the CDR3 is TGTGCCAGCAGCGTAAGGGCGGGGGGGATCACTGAAGCTTTCTTT. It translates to CASSVRAGGITEAFF.

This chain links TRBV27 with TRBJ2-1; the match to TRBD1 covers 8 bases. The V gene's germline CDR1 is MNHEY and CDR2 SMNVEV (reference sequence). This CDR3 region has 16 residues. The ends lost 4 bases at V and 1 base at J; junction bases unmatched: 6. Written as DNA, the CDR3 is TGTGCCAGCAGTTCCCGAGGACAGGGTTCCTACAATGAGCAGTTCTTC. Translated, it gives CASSSRGQGSYNEQFF.